A selection of T cell receptor beta chains follows, all from one sample in a study of shared clonotypes between healthy human individuals. The protocol was immunoSEQ multiplex PCR, while the TCRdb copy is restricted to in-frame clones and leaves out a portion. The sample has 2 million to 2.5 million clones; just over 90% are singletons. Sequenced input: naive CD4+ T cells from PBMCs. The receptor source for this set is a man aged 18 to 30 in good health. Some clones in this sample may be carry-over from other donors' samples. Each CDR3 is given with its conserved first and last residue. Fields, in order: clone size, J gene, V gene, D gene, CDR3 DNA, CDR3 protein. A D gene is named only where the DNA matches it firmly. Size values are once, few and many counts, or a class for expanded clones, and some rows have none.

.,TRBJ2-7,TRBV7-9,.,TGTGCCAGCAGCCCCCAGGGACTTATCTACGAGCAGTACTTC,CASSPQGLIYEQYF
once,TRBJ2-3,TRBV7-2,.,TGTGCCAGCAGTCGGACTAGGGGGACTAGCACAGATACGCAGTATTTT,CASSRTRGTSTDTQYF
.,TRBJ2-1,TRBV9,TRBD1,TGTGCCAGCAGCGTAGGAGTCGGACAGGGGATAAACAATGAGCAGTTCTTC,CASSVGVGQGINNEQFF
.,TRBJ2-1,TRBV9,.,TGTGCCAGCAGCGTAGGGCCTTGGACTACCGAGGAGGGGGAGCAGTTCTTC,CASSVGPWTTEEGEQFF
.,TRBJ2-6,TRBV4-1,.,TGCGCCAGCAGAGCCGCCGGGGCCAACGTCCTGACTTTC,CASRAAGANVLTF
.,TRBJ1-3,TRBV18,.,TGTGCCAGCTCTCCGGCCGGAAACACCATATATTTT,CASSPAGNTIYF
once,TRBJ2-1,TRBV9,TRBD1,TGTGCCAGCAGCGTGTCGGCAGGGGGTTACAATGAGCAGTTCTTC,CASSVSAGGYNEQFF
.,TRBJ2-7,TRBV6-5,.,TGTGCCAGCAGCCCCACAGTAGACTACGAGCAGTACTTC,CASSPTVDYEQYF
.,TRBJ1-5,TRBV18,.,TGTGCCAGCTCACGTTACCGGGACAATTTAGGAAGTAATCAGCCCCAGCATTTT,CASSRYRDNLGSNQPQHF
.,TRBJ2-1,TRBV4-1,.,TGCGCCAGCAGCCAAGTCGACCTAGCGCTAGGGGATGAGCAGTTCTTC,CASSQVDLALGDEQFF
.,TRBJ2-2,TRBV7-2,TRBD1,TGTGCCAGCAGCTTGATCCCGGGACAGGGTACCGGGGAGCTGTTTTTT,CASSLIPGQGTGELFF
.,TRBJ2-3,TRBV9,.,TGTGCCAGCAGCGCCGGACAAGGGAGTTTGGGCACAGATACGCAGTATTTT,CASSAGQGSLGTDTQYF
.,TRBJ1-5,TRBV6-6,TRBD1,TGTGCCAGCAGACCTACAGGGGAGCAGCCCCAGCATTTT,CASRPTGEQPQHF
.,TRBJ2-2,TRBV27,.,TGTGCCAGCAGTTTTCTGAACACCGGGGAGCTGTTTTTT,CASSFLNTGELFF
.,TRBJ1-1,TRBV28,TRBD1,TGTGCCAGCAGTTTAATTTCGAGGGGGCCTGGAACTGAAGCTTTCTTT,CASSLISRGPGTEAFF
.,TRBJ2-7,TRBV4-1,.,TGCGCCAGCAGCCAGGGAGGACCGCTGTTGTTAAGGGCCTACGAGCAGTACTTC,CASSQGGPLLLRAYEQYF
.,TRBJ2-4,TRBV30,.,TGTGCCTGGAGTGTGGGACTCTCAGGCAACATTCAGTACTTC,CAWSVGLSGNIQYF
few,TRBJ1-1,TRBV30,.,TGTGCCTGGATCAAAATGGGGGGGAACACTGAAGCTTTCTTT,CAWIKMGGNTEAFF
.,TRBJ2-1,TRBV9,TRBD1,TGTGCCAGCAGCGTAGACAGGGGACGGTACAATGAGCAGTTCTTC,CASSVDRGRYNEQFF
.,TRBJ2-7,TRBV28,.,TGTGCCAGCAGCCGGACGGAATCCTACGAGCAGTACTTC,CASSRTESYEQYF
.,TRBJ2-2,TRBV5-6,TRBD2,TGTGCCAGCAGTCCTAGCGGGAGGGCAACCGGGGAGCTGTTTTTT,CASSPSGRATGELFF
.,TRBJ2-1,TRBV7-8,TRBD2,TGTGCCAGCAGCTCAATGGGACTAGCGGGAGTTCTTGAGCAGTTCTTC,CASSSMGLAGVLEQFF
.,TRBJ2-2,TRBV7-8,TRBD1,TGTGCCAGCAGCTTAGCGGGACAGGCCACCGGGGAGCTGTTTTTT,CASSLAGQATGELFF
.,TRBJ1-5,TRBV29-1,TRBD1,TGCAGCGTTGGACAGGGTAATCAGCCCCAGCATTTT,CSVGQGNQPQHF
.,TRBJ2-4,TRBV21-1,.,TGTGCCAGCAGCAAAGGAGGGAGGGCCTTTTACATTCAGTACTTC,CASSKGGRAFYIQYF
.,TRBJ2-5,TRBV7-6,TRBD2,TGTGCCAGCAGGTTGGGAGGGAGTGGTTTTGAGACCCAGTACTTC,CASRLGGSGFETQYF
.,TRBJ2-3,TRBV5-6,TRBD2,TGTGCCAGCAGCTTGGCCGGGACTAGCGGGCGCACAGATACGCAGTATTTT,CASSLAGTSGRTDTQYF
.,TRBJ1-4,TRBV9,.,TGTGCCAGCAGCTCTCGGGGGGAAGCAACTAATGAAAAACTGTTTTTT,CASSSRGEATNEKLFF
.,TRBJ1-3,TRBV13,.,TGTGCCAGCAGCGCCCTCCCGACATCCTCTGGAAACACCATATATTTT,CASSALPTSSGNTIYF
.,TRBJ1-1,TRBV6-5,TRBD1,TGTGCCAGCAAGACAGGGGGTATCCCTGAAGCTTTCTTT,CASKTGGIPEAFF
few,TRBJ2-2,TRBV2,.,TGTGCCAGCAGTAAGGACAGCACCGGGGAGCTGTTTTTT,CASSKDSTGELFF
.,TRBJ2-1,TRBV5-1,TRBD2,TGCGCCAGCAGCTTGGGGGTAGCGGGACGAGGGGATGAGCAGTTCTTC,CASSLGVAGRGDEQFF
.,TRBJ2-4,TRBV4-1,.,TGCGCCAGCAGCCAAGAAAGCGGCAGAGCCAAAAACATTCAGTACTTC,CASSQESGRAKNIQYF
.,TRBJ1-5,TRBV2,TRBD1,TGTGCCAGCAGAAGGGGACAGGGAAGTCAGCCCCAGCATTTT,CASRRGQGSQPQHF
.,TRBJ2-5,TRBV9,TRBD2,TGTGCCAGCAGCTTACAAGCGGGAGGCAGACAAGAGACCCAGTACTTC,CASSLQAGGRQETQYF
.,TRBJ2-7,TRBV27,TRBD1,TGTGCCAGCAGTAGGCGGGACAGGGCCTACGAGCAGTACTTC,CASSRRDRAYEQYF
once,TRBJ2-5,TRBV7-2,.,TGTGCCAGCAGCCTCGCCCCGAGGTCACCAGAGTCAGAGACCCAGTACTTC,CASSLAPRSPESETQYF
.,TRBJ2-1,TRBV11-2,TRBD2,TGTGCCAGCAGCCTGCCGGGAGGGTACAATGAGCAGTTCTTC,CASSLPGGYNEQFF
.,TRBJ2-2,TRBV30,.,TGTGCCTGGAGCGTTGGTGGGAGAGGGTACACCGGGGAGCTGTTTTTT,CAWSVGGRGYTGELFF
.,TRBJ2-1,TRBV5-8,.,TGTGCCAGCAGCTCCAGGGGTCCATTAGGTGGTGAGCAGTTCTTC,CASSSRGPLGGEQFF
.,TRBJ2-1,TRBV5-1,TRBD2,TGCGCCAGCAGCTCCCTAGGTAGCGGGAGCTACAATGAGCAGTTCTTC,CASSSLGSGSYNEQFF
.,TRBJ2-1,TRBV5-1,TRBD2,TGCGCCAGCAGCCCGGGAGGGCTAGCGGGATCCAATGAGCAGTTCTTC,CASSPGGLAGSNEQFF
.,TRBJ2-7,TRBV4-3,TRBD2,TGCGCCAGCAGCCAAGATACGGGAGGGACCTCCTACGAGCAGTACTTC,CASSQDTGGTSYEQYF
once,TRBJ2-1,TRBV7-2,.,TGTGCCAGCAGCTTATGGGGGGCCGTCTCCTACAATGAGCAGTTCTTC,CASSLWGAVSYNEQFF
.,TRBJ2-5,TRBV28,.,TGTGCCAGCAATGGCGGTAGTGAGACCCAGTACTTC,CASNGGSETQYF
.,TRBJ2-5,TRBV18,TRBD2,TGTGCCAGCTCGGCGACTAGCGGGAGTTTTTACGAGACCCAGTACTTC,CASSATSGSFYETQYF
once,TRBJ2-3,TRBV28,.,TGTGCCAGCAGTTTGTGGGGTTCAACAGATACGCAGTATTTT,CASSLWGSTDTQYF
.,TRBJ1-3,TRBV7-2,.,TGTGCCAGCAGCTACAGGGTTTCTGGAAACACCATATATTTT,CASSYRVSGNTIYF
.,TRBJ2-7,TRBV11-2,TRBD1,TGTGCCAGCAGCTCATGGACAGGGAGCTCCTACGAGCAGTACTTC,CASSSWTGSSYEQYF
.,TRBJ1-1,TRBV29-1,.,TGCAGCGTGCAGGGGATTATGAACACTGAAGCTTTCTTT,CSVQGIMNTEAFF
.,TRBJ2-7,TRBV5-1,.,TGCGCCAGCTCGAATCGACCTTGGGGTGTTAAGGACGAGCAGTACTTC,CASSNRPWGVKDEQYF
.,TRBJ1-2,TRBV28,.,TGTGCCACCCGTGGTCCCGGTAACTATGGCTACACCTTC,CATRGPGNYGYTF
.,TRBJ1-1,TRBV18,TRBD1,TGTGCCAGCTCACCGGGACAGGGGGAAGGAGCTTTCTTT,CASSPGQGEGAFF
.,TRBJ1-2,TRBV29-1,.,TGCAGCGTTGGTCCCTCTTTGAGGGACTATGGCTACACCTTC,CSVGPSLRDYGYTF